This TCR beta chain was recorded in a study of shared clonotypes between healthy human individuals. Background on the study: The cohort had two women and three men, ages 18 to 49. Study observations and caveats: Sequencing of the sorted subsets was shown by rarefaction to be incomplete despite large depth.

Replicate PCRs run on sorted subsets employed roughly 180 ng DNA, roughly 30,000 T cell genomes. Only in-frame clones appear in the TCRdb table, and some are missing; sequencing was by immunoSEQ multiplex PCR. The repertoire includes around 200,000 clones, over 50% of them detected once, and 10% sits in the top ten. V lost 0 bases, J lost 5 bases, and 10 bases lay in between. Germline lookup yields CDR1 GTSNPN and CDR2 SVGIG (reference sequence). This CDR3 is built from 13 residues. Concerning this clone itself: Its antigen is not known.

The V and J genes are TRBV30 and TRBJ2-5; D gene uncertain. This receptor was obtained from a man aged 25-45 years in good health. Specimen: memory CD4+ T cells sorted from blood. Specified subset: CD45RA-negative fraction. The CDR3 nucleotides read TGTGCCTGGAGTGTAGTTGGTGGCGAGACCCAGTACTTC. This gives the protein CAWSVVGGETQYF. The full variable domain, with the rest looked up from reference TRBV30 and TRBJ2-5, is SQTIHQWPATLVQPVGSPLSLECTVEGTSNPNLYWYRQAAGRGLQLLFYSVGIGQISSEVPQNLSASRPQDRQFILSSKKLLLSDSGFYLCAWSVVGGETQYFGPGTRLLVL.